The 30 T cell receptor beta chains listed next were all sequenced from one sample in a study of shared clonotypes between healthy human individuals. The assay was immunoSEQ multiplex PCR, and TCRdb's table has in-frame clones only and misses some. The sample has more than 1.2 million clones, approximately 98.5% seen once. Specimen: naive CD4+ T cells sorted from blood. Subset denoted: CD45RA+ positively selected. The receptors come from a man aged 30 to 39 in good health.

In DNA form, the CDR3 reads TGTGCCAGCTTCTGGTCAGGGGGGGATAGCACAGATACGCAGTATTTT. It codes for CASFWSGGDSTDTQYF. The chain joins TRBV6-7 to TRBJ2-3; D may correspond to TRBD1 or TRBD2 (7 bases each). TRBV6-7 falls under the ORF class, with uncertain function. The CDR3 loop spans 16 amino acids. V was cut by 8 bases and J by 0 bases, with 18 bases left in between.

The chain employs TRBV27 and TRBJ2-3; D is unresolved. Trimming took 2 bases from V and 8 from J, leaving 11 bases between them. The CDR3 totals 13 residues. From germline, CDR1 is MNHEY and CDR2 SMNVEV (reference sequence). The CDR3 nucleotides are TGTGCCAGCAGTTTAGGAAGGGCGGCTACGCAGTATTTT. Protein product: CASSLGRAATQYF.

The chain uses TRBV9 and TRBJ2-1, with D perhaps assigned TRBD1 or TRBD2 (5 bases each). Trimming pared 4 bases from V and 9 bases from J, leaving 17 bases between. This CDR3 region has 14 residues. CDR1 SGDLS and CDR2 YYNGEE come from the germline V gene. CDR3 DNA sequence: TGTGCCAGCAGCTTAACGGGACCACCTGCTGAGCAGTTCTTC. It is translated as CASSLTGPPAEQFF. Filled out from reference TRBV9 and TRBJ2-1, the complete variable domain reads DSGVTQTPKHLITATGQRVTLRCSPRSGDLSVYWYQQSLDQGLQFLIQYYNGEERAKGNILERFSAQQFPDLHSELNLSSLELGDSALYFCASSLTGPPAEQFFGPGTRLTVL.

The chain has TRBV5-4 and TRBJ2-2; D gene unclear. CDR3 length: 14 amino acids. The V end was cut by 3 bases, the J end by 4 bases, with 10 bases between. The V gene's germline CDR1 is SGHNT and CDR2 YYREEE (reference sequence). CDR3 sequence reads: CASSSPLRTGELFF. In nucleotides, the CDR3 is TGTGCCAGCAGCTCGCCCTTGCGCACCGGGGAGCTGTTTTTT.

This sequence joins TRBV30 and TRBJ1-5; D is perhaps TRBD1 (6 bases). The CDR3 runs to 13 residues. Trimming pared 3 bases from V and 7 bases from J, leaving 13 bases between. CDR1 is GTSNPN, CDR2 SVGIG, per germline (reference sequence). Here the CDR3 DNA reads TGTGCCTGGAGGGCGTCTACAGGGCAGCCCCAGCATTTT. It translates to CAWRASTGQPQHF. Using reference TRBV30 and TRBJ1-5 for the parts outside the CDR3, the full variable domain is SQTIHQWPATLVQPVGSPLSLECTVEGTSNPNLYWYRQAAGRGLQLLFYSVGIGQISSEVPQNLSASRPQDRQFILSSKKLLLSDSGFYLCAWRASTGQPQHFGDGTRLSIL.

The chain has TRBV6-6 and TRBJ1-3; D is unresolved. CDR1 is MNHNY, CDR2 SVGAGI, per germline (reference sequence). The V end was cut by 6 bases, the J end by 0 bases, with 12 bases between. The CDR3 has 15 residues. CDR3 nucleotide sequence: TGTGCCAGCAGGGAGCCGGGAGACTCTGGAAACACCATATATTTT. It encodes CASREPGDSGNTIYF.

The J gene is TRBJ2-7, the V gene TRBV27, with D hard to call. The CDR3 consists of 16 residues. Germline loops: CDR1 MNHEY, CDR2 SMNVEV (reference sequence). The V end was cut by 1 base, the J end by 6 bases, with 19 bases between. The DNA for the CDR3 is TGTGCCAGCAGTTTATATACGCACCGGGTAGGCCGCGAGCAGTACTTC. It codes for CASSLYTHRVGREQYF.

The rearrangement uses TRBV4-1 and TRBJ2-1, with D uncertain. V gave up 0 bases and J gave up 7 bases, with 10 bases separating them. Looked up from germline, CDR1 is MGHRA and CDR2 is YSYEKL. This CDR3 is 14 amino acids long. CDR3 coding DNA: TGCGCCAGCAGCCAAGAGGGCAGCAGAAATGAGCAGTTCTTC. This encodes CASSQEGSRNEQFF.

V gene TRBV7-9 combines with J gene TRBJ2-1; D unresolved. The CDR3 covers 13 residues. CDR1 and CDR2 (germline): SEHNR, FQNEAQ (reference sequence). V lost 3 bases to trimming and J lost 4 bases, with 7 bases between them. The CDR3 protein is CASSFLQYNEQFF. CDR3 DNA: TGTGCCAGCAGCTTCCTGCAGTACAATGAGCAGTTCTTC.

The chain carries TRBV15 and TRBJ1-4; possible D gene TRBD1, 5 bases. Trimming stripped 3 bases from V and 14 bases from J, with 19 bases between. The V gene's germline CDR1 is LNHNV and CDR2 YYDKDF (reference sequence). The CDR3 consists of 14 residues. CDR3 residues: CATSSVRTGDELFF. CDR3 in DNA: TGTGCCACCAGCAGCGTCCGGACGGGGGACGAGCTGTTTTTT.

The chain carries TRBV6-5 and TRBJ2-1; D tentatively fits TRBD1 or TRBD2 (6 bases each). CDR1 and CDR2 from the germline V gene are MNHEY and SVGAGI. V lost 8 bases and J lost 9, with 11 bases in between. This CDR3 region has 11 residues. The CDR3 here is CASQKGGEQFF. DNA of the CDR3: TGTGCCAGCCAAAAGGGGGGTGAGCAGTTCTTC.

J is TRBJ1-1 and V is TRBV18; the D gene is possibly TRBD1 (5 bases). The V end was cut by 1 base, the J end by 0 bases, with 21 bases between. The CDR3 is made up of 19 amino acids. CDR1 KGHSH and CDR2 LQKENI come from the germline V gene. The CDR3 bases are TGTGCCAGCTCACCACTCCACGGGGCGGCCCGAATTATGAACACTGAAGCTTTCTTT. Translation: CASSPLHGAARIMNTEAFF.

In the case of this clone: The sample holds other DNA sequences that translate to the same CDR3. The V gene is TRBV5-1, the J gene TRBJ1-2; 7 bases fit TRBD1. The CDR3 is made up of 13 amino acids. The ends lost 0 bases at V and 8 bases at J; junction bases unmatched: 4. The germline CDR1 and CDR2 sequences are SGHRS and YFSETQ. CDR3 in amino acids: CASSLGTGNGYTF. The CDR3 DNA sequence: TGCGCCAGCAGCTTGGGGACAGGAAACGGCTACACCTTC.

The V and J genes are TRBV27 and TRBJ2-7; 7 bases match TRBD1. Germline trimming cut 4 bases from V and 4 bases from J; bases unmatched to any gene: 13. CDR1 is MNHEY and CDR2 is SMNVEV in the germline V gene (reference sequence). The CDR3 has 16 residues. The CDR3 bases are TGTGCCAGCAGTTCACACAGGGGCCCCCGATCTTACGAGCAGTACTTC. As protein: CASSSHRGPRSYEQYF.

The chain recombines TRBV27 with TRBJ1-2; TRBD1 might be the D (5 bases). V lost 4 bases and J 4 bases, leaving 13 bases between the germline ends. Germline V gene lookup returns CDR1 MNHEY and CDR2 SMNVEV (reference sequence). This CDR3 has 14 residues. The CDR3 DNA reads TGTGCCAGCAGTTCACCGATGAGGGGCTATGGCTACACCTTC. It codes for CASSSPMRGYGYTF.

The rearrangement uses TRBV2 and TRBJ2-3; 14 bases are a match to TRBD2. Germline CDR1 is SNHLY and CDR2 is FYNNEI. The V gene end was trimmed by 7 bases and the J gene end by 1 base; junction bases not matched to a gene: 7. The CDR3 loop spans 17 amino acids. The CDR3 sequence: CASKGTSGSLGTDTQYF. CDR3 sequence (DNA): TGTGCCAGCAAAGGGACTAGCGGGAGTTTGGGCACAGATACGCAGTATTTT.

The rearrangement uses TRBV7-6 and TRBJ1-1, with TRBD1 matching 8 bases. J was trimmed by 8 bases and V by 5 bases; bases with no gene match: 10. CDR3 size: 14 residues. CDR1 SGHVS and CDR2 FNYEAQ come from the germline V gene. The CDR3 reads CASSNLDRAREAFF. The CDR3 DNA is TGTGCCAGCAGCAACTTGGACAGGGCCAGGGAAGCTTTCTTT.

The rearrangement links TRBV19 to TRBJ1-2; D gene uncertain. V lost 2 bases and J lost 4, with 11 bases in between. The CDR3 consists of 14 residues. Germline lookup yields CDR1 LNHDA and CDR2 SQIVND (reference sequence). CDR3 nucleotide sequence: TGTGCCAGTAGTATACTACGGCGGTCCTATGGCTACACCTTC. Amino acids: CASSILRRSYGYTF.

The chain joins TRBV5-5 to TRBJ2-7; D remains unclear. The germline V and J ends were trimmed by 4 bases and 8 bases, with 13 bases remaining between them. Germline loops: CDR1 SGHKS, CDR2 YYEKEE (reference sequence). The CDR3 loop spans 12 amino acids. CDR3 nucleotide sequence: TGTGCCAGCAGCCTGGATGCTTTTAAGCAGTACTTC. Encoded protein: CASSLDAFKQYF.

This rearrangement joins TRBV19 to TRBJ2-1; D is unresolved. This CDR3 has 13 amino acids. V lost 3 bases, J lost 4 bases, and 7 bases lay in between. Germline values: CDR1 LNHDA, CDR2 SQIVND (reference sequence). The CDR3, as DNA: TGTGCCAGTAGTATCGGCCGGTACAATGAGCAGTTCTTC. Protein sequence: CASSIGRYNEQFF.

The rearrangement joins TRBV9 to TRBJ1-1; D is ambiguous. Germline assignment: CDR1 SGDLS and CDR2 YYNGEE. V was pared by 5 bases and J by 1 base, with 9 bases between. The CDR3 has 13 residues. The CDR3 reads CASSFRGNTEAFF. The CDR3 DNA is TGTGCCAGCAGTTTCCGGGGGAACACTGAAGCTTTCTTT.

The chain couples TRBV29-1 to TRBJ1-4; unclear D gene. Trimming removed 3 bases from V and 5 bases from J, with 13 bases in between. Germline V CDR1 and CDR2: SQVTM, ANQGSEA. This CDR3 is built from 14 residues. CDR3 protein: CSVESAEWNEKLFF. The CDR3 DNA reads as TGCAGCGTTGAGAGTGCTGAATGGAATGAAAAACTGTTTTTT.

This chain joins TRBV11-2 and TRBJ2-7; D may correspond to TRBD1 or TRBD2 (5 bases each). Between the trimmed V and J ends, which lost 8 bases and 4 bases, there was a span of 18 bases. Germline V gene data show CDR1 as SGHAT and CDR2 as FQNNGV. This CDR3 comprises 14 residues. Written as DNA, the CDR3 is TGTGCCAGCTGGTCGGGGCAGCAAAAATACGAGCAGTACTTC. Translated: CASWSGQQKYEQYF.

This chain connects TRBV11-2 to TRBJ2-2; 14 positions agree with TRBD2. The CDR3 is made up of 19 amino acids. J was trimmed by 7 bases and V by 0 bases; bases with no gene match: 10. CDR1 SGHAT and CDR2 FQNNGV come from the germline V gene. The CDR3 DNA reads as TGTGCCAGCAGCTTAGACCCGGGACTAGCGGGGGCACAGTACGGGGAGCTGTTTTTT. It codes for CASSLDPGLAGAQYGELFF.

The rearrangement links TRBV5-3 to TRBJ2-1; D gene uncertain. TRBV5-3 belongs to the ORF category, with a function that is uncertain. With 2 bases removed from V and 4 bases from J, the gap between germline ends came to 7 bases. The CDR3 sequence is 13 residues long. The CDR3, as DNA: TGTGCCAGAAGCTTACCTTCTTACAATGAGCAGTTCTTC. Residues: CARSLPSYNEQFF.

Comment on this clone: Other DNA sequences in this sample translate to the same CDR3. This chain connects TRBV29-1 to TRBJ2-3; D remains unclear. The V gene's germline CDR1 is SQVTM and CDR2 ANQGSEA. Trimming removed 3 bases at V and 1 base at J, with 8 bases between. This CDR3 spans 13 amino acids. In nucleotides, the CDR3 is TGCAGCGTTGAGCCAGGAGGCACAGATACGCAGTATTTT. Protein product: CSVEPGGTDTQYF.

V usage is TRBV5-6 and J usage is TRBJ2-1; 7 bases match TRBD2. The germline CDR1 and CDR2 sequences are SGHDT and YYEEEE. Trimming at V came to 0 bases and at J to 8 bases, leaving 11 bases not matched to a gene. CDR3 length equals 16 residues. The CDR3 spells CASSLAGREYVDEQFF. CDR3 nucleotides: TGTGCCAGCAGCTTGGCGGGGCGGGAGTACGTCGATGAGCAGTTCTTC.

The chain is built from TRBV18 and TRBJ1-5, with 10 nucleotides matching TRBD1. V lost 4 bases to trimming and J lost 5 bases; unmatched junction nucleotides: 8. The germline V gene encodes CDR1 KGHSH and CDR2 LQKENI. The CDR3 spans 16 residues. The CDR3 protein is CASSQGQGSPDQPQHF. For the CDR3, the DNA is TGTGCCAGCTCACAGGGACAGGGGAGTCCGGATCAGCCCCAGCATTTT.

The CDR3 region is CASSVSADYNEQFF. CDR3 DNA sequence: TGTGCCAGCAGCGTGAGTGCAGATTACAATGAGCAGTTCTTC. The V call is TRBV9, the J call TRBJ2-1; D uncertain. Trimming removed 2 bases from V and 4 bases from J, with 10 bases in between. CDR3 length equals 14 residues. Germline CDR1 is SGDLS and CDR2 is YYNGEE.

The genes are TRBV18 and TRBJ2-4; tentatively, D is TRBD2 (6 bases). The V gene lost 0 bases and the J gene lost 7 bases, with 13 bases spanning the gap. The CDR3 sequence is 15 residues long. Germline values: CDR1 KGHSH, CDR2 LQKENI. The CDR3: CASSPPAEGKNIQYF. As DNA, the CDR3 is TGTGCCAGCTCACCACCGGCGGAGGGGAAGAACATTCAGTACTTC.